The next 21 T cell receptor beta chains were all read from a single sample in a study of blood T cell repertoires in COVID-19. The repertoire was sequenced with immunoSEQ multiplex PCR; TCRdb's copy has only in-frame clones and lacks some. The sample has around 220,000 clones, 82% seen once. What was sequenced was peripheral blood. Source of these receptors: a woman older than 75 with active or convalescent COVID-19.

The chain recombines TRBV15 with TRBJ1-5; D may be TRBD1 (5 bases). Germline V gene data show CDR1 as LNHNV and CDR2 as YYDKDF (reference sequence). Trimming shortened V by 0 bases and J by 6 bases, and 9 bases separated the two germline ends. The CDR3 loop spans 14 amino acids. The CDR3 DNA is TGTGCCACCAGCAGAGACAGGGAGGGTCAGCCCCAGCATTTT. Its protein product is CATSRDREGQPQHF.

This clone has more than one count but fewer than ten. J is TRBJ1-1 and V is TRBV12-3 or TRBV12-4; D gene uncertain. Trimming shortened V by 5 bases and J by 2 bases, and 3 bases separated the two germline ends. The CDR3 runs to 11 residues. CDR3 bases: TGTGCCAGCAGTCCTAACACTGAAGCTTTCTTT. Encoded protein: CASSPNTEAFF.

In this sample, this clone turned up once. V and J are TRBV15 and TRBJ1-1; 8 bases map to TRBD1. The germline CDR1 and CDR2 sequences are LNHNV and YYDKDF (reference sequence). Trimming removed 6 bases from V and 1 base from J; junction bases left unmatched: 4. The length of the CDR3 is 14 residues. The CDR3 DNA follows: TGTGCCACCAGGACAGGGGTGGCGAACACTGAAGCTTTCTTT. Translation: CATRTGVANTEAFF. The entire variable domain, with the rest obtained from reference TRBV15 and TRBJ1-1, is as follows: DAMVIQNPRYQVTQFGKPVTLSCSQTLNHNVMYWYQQKSSQAPKLLFHYYDKDFNNEADTPDNFQSRRPNTSFCFLDIRSPGLGDTAMYLCATRTGVANTEAFFGQGTRLTVV.

The V call is TRBV11-3, the J call TRBJ2-1; D possibly corresponds to TRBD2 (6 bases). Germline CDR1 and CDR2: SGHNT and YENEEA. This CDR3 comprises 16 residues. The V end was cut by 5 bases, the J end by 5 bases, with 19 bases between. CDR3 sequence (DNA): TGTGCCAGCAGCGCGGGCCGGGACTCGCAGGACAATGAGCAGTTCTTC. As protein: CASSAGRDSQDNEQFF.

The V gene is TRBV3-1 (or the pseudogene TRBV3-2), the J gene TRBJ1-1; D uncertain. CDR3 length equals 15 residues. The ends were cut back, 0 bases at V and 2 bases at J, with 10 bases in the middle. Germline V gene sequence: CDR1 LGHDT, CDR2 YNNKEL (reference sequence). The CDR3 nucleotides are TGTGCCAGCAGCCAAGATGGAGCGATCAACACTGAAGCTTTCTTT. Its protein product is CASSQDGAINTEAFF.

The chain recombines TRBV27 with TRBJ1-5, with D possibly TRBD1 on 5 matching bases. The CDR3 spans 16 residues. Trimming shortened V by 4 bases and J by 4 bases, and 17 bases separated the two germline ends. Germline V gene sequence: CDR1 MNHEY, CDR2 SMNVEV (reference sequence). The CDR3 reads CASSWGGGIGNQPQHF. The CDR3 DNA reads as TGTGCCAGCAGTTGGGGGGGAGGGATCGGGAATCAGCCCCAGCATTTT.

This clone appeared a few times. This sequence joins TRBV6-1 and TRBJ2-7; 11 bases are shared with TRBD1. Germline values: CDR1 MNHNS, CDR2 SASEGT. The V gene end was trimmed by 2 bases and the J gene end by 6 bases; junction bases not matched to a gene: 9. The CDR3 is 16 residues long. Here the CDR3 reads CASSEIAGTGGIEQYF. The CDR3 DNA follows: TGTGCCAGCAGTGAAATCGCCGGGACAGGGGGAATCGAGCAGTACTTC.

The V call is TRBV7-8, the J call TRBJ2-1; D is ambiguous. The CDR3 is made up of 13 amino acids. Germline lookup yields CDR1 SGHVS and CDR2 FQNEAQ. The V gene lost 4 bases and the J gene lost 5 bases, with 9 bases spanning the gap. The CDR3 region is CASSSGINNEQFF. As DNA, the CDR3 is TGTGCCAGCAGCTCAGGAATTAACAATGAGCAGTTCTTC.

The chain carries TRBV5-1 and TRBJ2-5; 11 positions agree with TRBD1. This CDR3 has 15 residues. Germline V gene data show CDR1 as SGHRS and CDR2 as YFSETQ. Trimming at V came to 2 bases and at J to 4 bases, leaving 4 bases not matched to a gene. The CDR3 DNA sequence: TGCGCCAGCAGCTTTGGTGGGACAGGGGGAGAGACCCAGTACTTC. Translating gives CASSFGGTGGETQYF.

The V and J genes are TRBV24-1 and TRBJ2-2; perhaps TRBD2 as D (5 bases). There are 14 residues in the CDR3. V was trimmed by 7 bases and J by 3 bases, leaving 11 bases between them. CDR1 and CDR2 from the germline V gene are KGHDR and SFDVKD. The CDR3, as DNA: TGTGCCACCAGGGGCACGGAGGACACCGGGGAGCTGTTTTTT. Residues: CATRGTEDTGELFF.

The chain couples TRBV2 to TRBJ2-1; TRBD2 agrees at 11 bases. The CDR3 is made up of 15 amino acids. The ends lost 5 bases at V and 10 bases at J; junction bases unmatched: 10. Germline CDR1 and CDR2: SNHLY and FYNNEI. Written as DNA, the CDR3 is TGTGCCAGCAGTCCGGGACTAGCGGTGCTTGGGGAGCAGTTCTTC. It translates to CASSPGLAVLGEQFF.

The chain carries TRBV2 and TRBJ1-5; D is unresolved. Germline loops: CDR1 SNHLY, CDR2 FYNNEI. CDR3 size: 14 residues. With 2 bases removed from V and 3 bases from J, the gap between germline ends came to 8 bases. The CDR3 protein is CASSESEPNQPQHF. As DNA, the CDR3 is TGTGCCAGCAGTGAATCAGAACCCAATCAGCCCCAGCATTTT.

Concerning this clone: The same CDR3 also results from other DNA sequences found in this sample. The V gene is TRBV6-5, the J gene TRBJ2-1; a weak D match, TRBD1 (5 bases). V lost 6 bases and J lost 2, with 8 bases in between. Germline CDR1 MNHEY, CDR2 SVGAGI. The CDR3 consists of 13 residues. The CDR3: CASSQGPYNEQFF. The CDR3, as DNA: TGTGCCAGCAGCCAGGGCCCCTACAATGAGCAGTTCTTC.

The chain combines TRBV9 with TRBJ1-2; no clear D. Germline CDR1 and CDR2: SGDLS and YYNGEE. The CDR3 runs 18 residues. Trimming stripped 3 bases from V and 0 bases from J, with 21 bases between. In DNA, the CDR3 is TGTGCCAGCAGCGCCAGACCCTTAAGCACGGGAGCTAACTATGGCTACACCTTC. It codes for CASSARPLSTGANYGYTF.

The chain carries TRBV28 and TRBJ1-2; 8 bases are shared with TRBD1. Per germline, CDR1 MDHEN and CDR2 SYDVKM. This CDR3 has 13 residues. Trimming took 5 bases from V and 4 from J; bases not matched to a gene: 3. The CDR3 sequence: CASSTGGVYGYTF. The CDR3 nucleotides are TGTGCCAGCAGTACAGGGGGAGTCTATGGCTACACCTTC.

This sequence joins TRBV19 and TRBJ1-5; weak D call: TRBD1 (5 bases). The CDR3 runs to 16 residues. Germline loops: CDR1 LNHDA, CDR2 SQIVND (reference sequence). The V end lost 5 bases, the J end lost 4 bases, and 18 bases lay between the germline ends. The CDR3 reads CASSVQVAGPNQPQHF. The DNA for the CDR3 is TGTGCCAGTAGTGTACAGGTGGCTGGTCCGAATCAGCCCCAGCATTTT.

The chain links TRBV5-6 to TRBJ2-3; 12 bases map to TRBD2. V lost 9 bases, J lost 4 bases, and 9 bases stayed unmatched. CDR3 size: 15 residues. In germline, CDR1 is SGHDT, CDR2 YYEEEE. CDR3 nucleotide sequence: TGTGCCACACGACGACTAGCGGGAGAGGCAGATACGCAGTATTTT. Translated, it gives CATRRLAGEADTQYF.

The chain has TRBV4-2 and TRBJ2-7, with 8 bases fitting TRBD2. This CDR3 has 16 amino acids. Germline V gene data show CDR1 as LGHNA and CDR2 as YNFKEQ. The junction had 8 bases not matched to a gene; V was cut back by 1 base and J by 3 bases. CDR3 nucleotides: TGTGCCAGCAGCCAAGTCACTAGCGGAGCCCGCTACGAGCAGTACTTC. Translation: CASSQVTSGARYEQYF.

This clone was counted a few times. This chain joins TRBV25-1 and TRBJ2-2; D possibly corresponds to TRBD1 (5 bases). CDR1 is MGHDK, CDR2 SYGVNS, per germline. This CDR3 region has 12 residues. Trimming cost V 8 bases and J 6 bases, with 10 bases left between them. This chain's CDR3 is CASQGLAGELFF. The CDR3 DNA sequence: TGTGCCAGCCAGGGTTTGGCCGGGGAGCTGTTTTTT.

The chain recombines TRBV5-1 with TRBJ2-7, with 7 bases fitting TRBD1. This CDR3 is 13 amino acids long. V lost 4 bases to trimming and J lost 2 bases; unmatched junction nucleotides: 3. The germline CDR1 and CDR2 sequences are SGHRS and YFSETQ. In DNA, the CDR3 is TGCGCCAGCAGCCCGACAGGGACCTACGAGCAGTACTTC. Its protein is CASSPTGTYEQYF. The full variable domain, with the rest looked up from reference TRBV5-1 and TRBJ2-7, is KAGVTQTPRYLIKTRGQQVTLSCSPISGHRSVSWYQQTPGQGLQFLFEYFSETQRNKGNFPGRFSGRQFSNSRSEMNVSTLELGDSALYLCASSPTGTYEQYFGPGTRLTVT.

This chain connects TRBV7-8 to TRBJ2-7, with 9 bases matching TRBD2. The J segment lost 3 bases and the V segment lost 2 bases, leaving 5 bases of the junction unmatched. The CDR3 has 15 residues. CDR1 is SGHVS, CDR2 FQNEAQ, per germline. CDR3 bases: TGTGCCAGCAGCTTACCAGCGGGAGGTCTCTACGAGCAGTACTTC. Translating it yields CASSLPAGGLYEQYF.